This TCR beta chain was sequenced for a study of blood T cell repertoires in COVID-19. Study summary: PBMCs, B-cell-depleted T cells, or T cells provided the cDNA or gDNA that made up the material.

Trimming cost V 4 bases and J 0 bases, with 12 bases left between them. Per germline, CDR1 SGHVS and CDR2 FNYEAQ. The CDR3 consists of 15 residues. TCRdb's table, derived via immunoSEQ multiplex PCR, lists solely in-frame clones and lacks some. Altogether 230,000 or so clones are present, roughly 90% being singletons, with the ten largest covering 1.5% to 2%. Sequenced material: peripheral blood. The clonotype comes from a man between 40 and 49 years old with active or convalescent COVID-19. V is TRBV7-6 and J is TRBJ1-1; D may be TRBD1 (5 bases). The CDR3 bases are TGTGCCAGCAGCTCGTTGACAGAGATGAACACTGAAGCTTTCTTT. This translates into CASSSLTEMNTEAFF.